The entry below describes one T cell receptor (beta chain). The antigen remains unidentified. Using unique molecular identifiers, the investigators prepared the TCRbeta library. One entry per CDR3 protein, called by TCRdb with MiXCR from the PCR reads. The sample lists under 300,000 distinct CDR3 sequences; roughly 11% were seen once. This sample is drawn from a study of T-cell reconstitution after alpha-beta-depleted transplantation in children. The study, taken as a whole, reports: When one year had passed after transplant, most T-cell counts and diversity came from newly produced T cells. The high TCRbeta diversity at day 60 in some patients came from surviving recipient T cells and thymic progenitors.

Sample: peripheral blood, taken 180 days after TCRalphabeta/CD19-depleted stem cell transplant. The clonotype was recovered from a male patient aged 2-15 years who had a stem cell transplant for chronic granulomatous disease, so the T cells may come from the graft donor.

The CDR3 reads CASSPLGGTAQETQYF. CDR3 nucleotide sequence: TGTGCCAGCAGTCCCTTAGGTGGGACCGCCCAAGAGACCCAGTACTTC. The chain uses TRBV28 and TRBJ2-5; D is perhaps TRBD1 or TRBD2 (5 bases each). This CDR3 spans 16 amino acids. The V and J ends lost 5 bases and 1 base respectively, with 17 bases between them. From germline, CDR1 is MDHEN and CDR2 SYDVKM. The variable domain in full, with the rest retrieved from reference TRBV28 and TRBJ2-5, is DVKVTQSSRYLVKRTGEKVFLECVQDMDHENMFWYRQDPGLGLRLIYFSYDVKMKEKGDIPEGYSVSREKKERFSLILESASTNQTSMYLCASSPLGGTAQETQYFGPGTRLLVL.